Below, 5 T cell receptor beta chains from the same sample are listed, as sequenced in a study of T cells expressing NK-cell markers. Each CDR3 protein gets one entry in TCRdb, which reprocessed the 5' RACE reads and gives no DNA. This table holds about 400,000 distinct CDR3 sequences. The source material was blood T cells: a sorted CD56 or NKG2C T cell subset, CD4+ or CD8+ T cells, or bulk PBMC T cells (not recorded which). These receptors were taken from a woman aged 45-65 years in good health.

The chain couples TRBV4-2 to TRBJ2-7; there is no DNA to check the TCRdb D call of TRBD1. The germline V gene encodes CDR1 LGHNA and CDR2 YNFKEQ. The CDR3 contains 16 residues. CDR3: CASSPHGRERSYEQYF.

This chain connects TRBV2 to TRBJ1-2; the TRBD1 assignment by TCRdb is unverifiable without DNA. CDR3 size: 11 residues. The germline gives CDR1 SNHLY, CDR2 FYNNEI. CDR3: CASSETWDATF.

V is TRBV12-3 or TRBV12-4 and J is TRBJ1-1. The CDR3 sequence is 12 residues long. The CDR3 loop is CASSLITAAAFF.

The V and J genes are TRBV5-1 and TRBJ2-1; TCRdb calls TRBD2, which cannot be checked without DNA. The CDR3 loop spans 16 amino acids. In germline, CDR1 is SGHRS, CDR2 YFSETQ. The CDR3 sequence is CASSFSGRRSHNEQFF. The full variable domain, in which reference TRBV5-1 and TRBJ2-1 provide the parts outside the CDR3, is KAGVTQTPRYLIKTRGQQVTLSCSPISGHRSVSWYQQTPGQGLQFLFEYFSETQRNKGNFPGRFSGRQFSNSRSEMNVSTLELGDSALYLCASSFSGRRSHNEQFFGPGTRLTVL.

This chain joins TRBV6-5 and TRBJ2-5; lacking DNA, the TRBD1 call made by TCRdb goes unchecked. This CDR3 is 14 amino acids long. The germline CDR1 and CDR2 sequences are MNHEY and SVGAGI. The CDR3 sequence: CASSPGPPKGTQYF.